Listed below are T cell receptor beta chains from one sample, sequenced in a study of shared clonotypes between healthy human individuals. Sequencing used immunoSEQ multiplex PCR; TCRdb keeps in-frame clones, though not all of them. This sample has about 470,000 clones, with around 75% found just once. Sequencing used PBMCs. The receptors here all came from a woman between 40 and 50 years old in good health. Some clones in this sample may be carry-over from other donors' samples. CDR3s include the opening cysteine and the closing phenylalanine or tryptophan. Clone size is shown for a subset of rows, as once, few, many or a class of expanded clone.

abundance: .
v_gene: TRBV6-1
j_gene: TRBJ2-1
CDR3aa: CASSEIAGAVEQFF

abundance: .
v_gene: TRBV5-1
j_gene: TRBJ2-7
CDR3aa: CASSLAGNYEQYF

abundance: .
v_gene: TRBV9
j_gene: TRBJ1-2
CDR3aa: CASSVAGRSYGYTF

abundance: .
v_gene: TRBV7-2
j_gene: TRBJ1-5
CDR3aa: CASSLVDQQPQHF

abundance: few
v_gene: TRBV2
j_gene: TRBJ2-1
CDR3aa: CASSLSSGEGEQFF

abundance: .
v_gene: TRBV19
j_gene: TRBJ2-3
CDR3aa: CATSEYTDTQYF

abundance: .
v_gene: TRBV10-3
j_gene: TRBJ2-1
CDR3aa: CASKGGYRPGSYNEQFF

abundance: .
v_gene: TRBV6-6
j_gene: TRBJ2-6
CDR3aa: CASSPTSSGANVLTF

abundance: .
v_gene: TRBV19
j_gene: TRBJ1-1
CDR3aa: CASSNTGGTEAFF

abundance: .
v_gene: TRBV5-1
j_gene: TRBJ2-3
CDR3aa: CASRAADTQYF

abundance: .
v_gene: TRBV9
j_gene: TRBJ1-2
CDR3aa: CASSVEASGYGYTF

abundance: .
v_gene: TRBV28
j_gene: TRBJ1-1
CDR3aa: CASSPGTVTEAFF

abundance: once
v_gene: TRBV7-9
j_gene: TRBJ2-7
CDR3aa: CAAAPGLPTGEQYF

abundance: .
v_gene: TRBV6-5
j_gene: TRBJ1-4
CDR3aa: CASNGADEKLFF

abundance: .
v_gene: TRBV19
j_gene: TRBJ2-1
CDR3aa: CASSSRTSGLIEQFF

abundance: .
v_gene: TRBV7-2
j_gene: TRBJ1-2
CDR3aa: CASGAQGGDYGYTF

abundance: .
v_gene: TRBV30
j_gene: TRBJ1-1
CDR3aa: CAWSVVGGRTTFLAFF

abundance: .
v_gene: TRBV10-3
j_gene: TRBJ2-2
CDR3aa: CAISRAGGWSNTGELFF

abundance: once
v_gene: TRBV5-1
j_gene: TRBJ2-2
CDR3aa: CASGDQGARTGELFF

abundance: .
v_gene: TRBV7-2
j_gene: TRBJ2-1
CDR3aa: CASSLSFQNEQFF

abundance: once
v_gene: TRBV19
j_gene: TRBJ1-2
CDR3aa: CASSPPERGGYGYTF

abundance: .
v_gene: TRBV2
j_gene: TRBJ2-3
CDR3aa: CATASGTSSTDTQYF